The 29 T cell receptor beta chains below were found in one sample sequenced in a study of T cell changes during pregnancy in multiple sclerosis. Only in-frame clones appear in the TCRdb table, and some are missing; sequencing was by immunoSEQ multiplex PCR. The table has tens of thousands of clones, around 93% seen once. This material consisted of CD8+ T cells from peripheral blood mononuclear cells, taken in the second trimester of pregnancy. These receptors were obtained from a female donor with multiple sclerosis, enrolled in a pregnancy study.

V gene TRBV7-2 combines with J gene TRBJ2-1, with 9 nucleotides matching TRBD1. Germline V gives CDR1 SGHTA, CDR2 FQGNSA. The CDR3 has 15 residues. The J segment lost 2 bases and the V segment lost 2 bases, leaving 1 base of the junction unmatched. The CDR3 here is CASSLTGGPYNEQFF. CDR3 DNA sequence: TGTGCCAGCAGCTTAACAGGGGGCCCCTACAATGAGCAGTTCTTC.

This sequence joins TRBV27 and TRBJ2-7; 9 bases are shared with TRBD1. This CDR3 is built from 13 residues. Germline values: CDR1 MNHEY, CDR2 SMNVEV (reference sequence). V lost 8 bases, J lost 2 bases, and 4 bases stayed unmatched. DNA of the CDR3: TGTGCCAGCCGGGACAGGGCGACCTACGAGCAGTACTTC. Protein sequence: CASRDRATYEQYF.

The CDR3 is CASSSMRAYNEQFF. CDR3 bases: TGTGCCAGCAGTTCCATGAGGGCCTACAATGAGCAGTTCTTC. The chain joins TRBV27 to TRBJ2-1; D may be TRBD2 (5 bases). The CDR3 loop spans 14 amino acids. Trimming took 4 bases from V and 2 from J, leaving 9 bases between them. Germline-derived CDR1 and CDR2 are MNHEY and SMNVEV (reference sequence).

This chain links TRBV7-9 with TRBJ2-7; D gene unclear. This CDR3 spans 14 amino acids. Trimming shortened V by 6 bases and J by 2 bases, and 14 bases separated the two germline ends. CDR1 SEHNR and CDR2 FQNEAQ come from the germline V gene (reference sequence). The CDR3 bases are TGTGCCAGCAGTCCCCCGGCAGCGCCCTACGAGCAGTACTTC. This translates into CASSPPAAPYEQYF.

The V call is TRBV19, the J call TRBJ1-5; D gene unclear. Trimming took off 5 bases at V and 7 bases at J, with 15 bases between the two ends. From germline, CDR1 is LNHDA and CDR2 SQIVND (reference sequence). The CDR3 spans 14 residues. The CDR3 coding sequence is TGTGCCAGTAGTGAGAAGGTTTGGAGGCAGCCCCAGCATTTT. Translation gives CASSEKVWRQPQHF. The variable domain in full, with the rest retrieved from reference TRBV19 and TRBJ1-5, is DGGITQSPKYLFRKEGQNVTLSCEQNLNHDAMYWYRQDPGQGLRLIYYSQIVNDFQKGDIAEGYSVSREKKESFPLTVTSAQKNPTAFYLCASSEKVWRQPQHFGDGTRLSIL.

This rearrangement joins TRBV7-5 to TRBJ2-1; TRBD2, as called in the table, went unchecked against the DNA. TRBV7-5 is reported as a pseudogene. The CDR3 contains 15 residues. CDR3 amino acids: CVRSSGGGGFDEQFF. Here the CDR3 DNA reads TGTGTCAGAAGCTCGGGGGGCGGGGGTTTTGATGAGCAGTTCTTC.

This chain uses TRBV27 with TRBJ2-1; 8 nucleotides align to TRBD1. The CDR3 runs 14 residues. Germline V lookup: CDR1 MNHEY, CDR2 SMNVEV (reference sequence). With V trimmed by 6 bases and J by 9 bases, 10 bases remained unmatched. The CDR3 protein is CASRPQTGAGEQFF. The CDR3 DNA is TGTGCCAGCAGACCACAGACAGGGGCGGGTGAGCAGTTCTTC.

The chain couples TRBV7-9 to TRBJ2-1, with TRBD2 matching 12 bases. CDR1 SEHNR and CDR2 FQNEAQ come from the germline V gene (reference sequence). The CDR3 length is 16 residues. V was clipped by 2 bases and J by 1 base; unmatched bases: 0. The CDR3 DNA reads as TGTGCCAGCAGCTTACTAGCGGGAGGGTCCTACAATGAGCAGTTCTTC. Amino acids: CASSLLAGGSYNEQFF.

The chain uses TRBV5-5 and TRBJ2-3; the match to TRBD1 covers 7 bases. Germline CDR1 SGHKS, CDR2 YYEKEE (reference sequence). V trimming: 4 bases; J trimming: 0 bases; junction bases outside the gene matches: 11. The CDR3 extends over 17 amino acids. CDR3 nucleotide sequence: TGTGCCAGCAGCGGTACAGGGGATGGGGCTAGCACAGATACGCAGTATTTT. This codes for CASSGTGDGASTDTQYF.

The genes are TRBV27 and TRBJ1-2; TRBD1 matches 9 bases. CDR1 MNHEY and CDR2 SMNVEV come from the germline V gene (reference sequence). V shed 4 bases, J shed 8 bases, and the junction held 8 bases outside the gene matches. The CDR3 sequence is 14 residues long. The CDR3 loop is CASSYSRTGEGYTF. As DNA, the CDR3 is TGTGCCAGCAGTTACTCCCGGACAGGGGAAGGCTACACCTTC.

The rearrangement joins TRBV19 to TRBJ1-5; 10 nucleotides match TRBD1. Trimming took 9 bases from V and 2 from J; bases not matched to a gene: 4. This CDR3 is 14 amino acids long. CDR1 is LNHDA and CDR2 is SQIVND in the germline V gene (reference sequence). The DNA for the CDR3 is TGTGCCAGCGGACAGGGGGACGGCAATCAGCCCCAGCATTTT. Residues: CASGQGDGNQPQHF.

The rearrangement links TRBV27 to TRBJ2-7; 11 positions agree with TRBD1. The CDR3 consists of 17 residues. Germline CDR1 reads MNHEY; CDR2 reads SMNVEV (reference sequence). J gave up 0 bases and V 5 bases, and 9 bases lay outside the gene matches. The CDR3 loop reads CASSLRPGTGGSYEQYF. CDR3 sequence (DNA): TGTGCCAGCAGTCTGCGTCCCGGGACAGGGGGCTCCTACGAGCAGTACTTC.

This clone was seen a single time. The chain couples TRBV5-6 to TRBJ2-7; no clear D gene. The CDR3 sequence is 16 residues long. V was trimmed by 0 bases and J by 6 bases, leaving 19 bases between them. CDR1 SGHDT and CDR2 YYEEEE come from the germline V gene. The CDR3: CASSLGSAPSPSEQYF. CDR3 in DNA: TGTGCCAGCAGCTTGGGGAGCGCCCCATCCCCCAGCGAGCAGTACTTC.

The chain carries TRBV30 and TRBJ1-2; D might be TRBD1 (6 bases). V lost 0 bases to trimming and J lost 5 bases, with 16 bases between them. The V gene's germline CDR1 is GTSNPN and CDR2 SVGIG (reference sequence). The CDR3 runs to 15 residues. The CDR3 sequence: CAWSVLWGPLYGYTF. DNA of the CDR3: TGTGCCTGGAGTGTACTTTGGGGGCCCCTATATGGCTACACCTTC. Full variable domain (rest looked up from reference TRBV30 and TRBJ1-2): SQTIHQWPATLVQPVGSPLSLECTVEGTSNPNLYWYRQAAGRGLQLLFYSVGIGQISSEVPQNLSASRPQDRQFILSSKKLLLSDSGFYLCAWSVLWGPLYGYTFGSGTRLTVV.

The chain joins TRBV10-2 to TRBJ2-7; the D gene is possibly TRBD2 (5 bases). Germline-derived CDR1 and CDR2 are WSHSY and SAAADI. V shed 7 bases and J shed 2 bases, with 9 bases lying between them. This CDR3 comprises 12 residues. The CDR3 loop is CASTPGAYEQYF. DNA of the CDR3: TGCGCCAGCACTCCCGGGGCCTACGAGCAGTACTTC.

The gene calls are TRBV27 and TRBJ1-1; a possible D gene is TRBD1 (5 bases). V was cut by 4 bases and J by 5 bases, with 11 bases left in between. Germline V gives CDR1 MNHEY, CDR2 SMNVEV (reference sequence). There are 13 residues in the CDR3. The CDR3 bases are TGTGCCAGCAGTTGGGGCTGGTCGACTGAAGCTTTCTTT. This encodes CASSWGWSTEAFF.

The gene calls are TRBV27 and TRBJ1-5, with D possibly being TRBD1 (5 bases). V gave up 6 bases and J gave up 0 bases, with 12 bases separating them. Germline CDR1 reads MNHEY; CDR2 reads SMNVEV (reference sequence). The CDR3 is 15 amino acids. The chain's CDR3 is CASRPQGYSNQPQHF. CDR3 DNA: TGTGCCAGCAGACCTCAGGGCTATAGCAATCAGCCCCAGCATTTT.

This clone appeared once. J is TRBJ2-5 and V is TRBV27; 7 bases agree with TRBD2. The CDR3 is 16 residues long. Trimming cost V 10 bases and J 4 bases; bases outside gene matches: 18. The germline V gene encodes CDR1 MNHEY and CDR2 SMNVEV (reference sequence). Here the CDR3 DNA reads TGTGCCACCAAATCATTGGCGGGGTTAGCGGGAGAGACCCAGTACTTC. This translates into CATKSLAGLAGETQYF.

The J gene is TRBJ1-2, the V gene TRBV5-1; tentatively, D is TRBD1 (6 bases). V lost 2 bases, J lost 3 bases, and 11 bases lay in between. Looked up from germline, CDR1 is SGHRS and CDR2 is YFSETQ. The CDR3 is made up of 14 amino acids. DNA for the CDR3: TGCGCCAGCAGCTTCCGGGGGGCGGACTATGGCTACACCTTC. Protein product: CASSFRGADYGYTF.

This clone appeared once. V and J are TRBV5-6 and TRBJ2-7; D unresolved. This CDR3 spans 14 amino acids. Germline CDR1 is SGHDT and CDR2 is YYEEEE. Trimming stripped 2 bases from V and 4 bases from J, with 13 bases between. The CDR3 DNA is TGTGCCAGCAGCTTCGTGGTTAGTCTTTACGAGCAGTACTTC. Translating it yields CASSFVVSLYEQYF.

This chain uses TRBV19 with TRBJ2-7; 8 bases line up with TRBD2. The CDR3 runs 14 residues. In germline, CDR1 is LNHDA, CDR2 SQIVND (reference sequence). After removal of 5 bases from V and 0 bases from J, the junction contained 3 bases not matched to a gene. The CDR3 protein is CASSASGSSYEQYF. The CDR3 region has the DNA TGTGCCAGTAGTGCCAGCGGGAGCTCCTACGAGCAGTACTTC.

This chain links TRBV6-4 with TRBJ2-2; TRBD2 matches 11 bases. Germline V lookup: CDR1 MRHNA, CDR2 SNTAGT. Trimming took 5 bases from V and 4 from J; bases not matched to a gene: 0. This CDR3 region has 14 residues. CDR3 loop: CASSTSGSTGELFF. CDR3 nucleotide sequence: TGTGCCAGCAGTACTAGCGGGAGCACCGGGGAGCTGTTTTTT.

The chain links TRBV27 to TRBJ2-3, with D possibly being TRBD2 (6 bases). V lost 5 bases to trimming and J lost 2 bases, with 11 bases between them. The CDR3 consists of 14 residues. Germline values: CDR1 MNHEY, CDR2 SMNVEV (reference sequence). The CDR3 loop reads CASSREPTTDTQYF. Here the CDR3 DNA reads TGTGCCAGCAGTCGGGAGCCAACCACAGATACGCAGTATTTT.

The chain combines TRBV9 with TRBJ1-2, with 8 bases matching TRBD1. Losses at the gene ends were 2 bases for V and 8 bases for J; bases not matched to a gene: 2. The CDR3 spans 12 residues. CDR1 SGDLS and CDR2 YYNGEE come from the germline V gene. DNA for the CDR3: TGTGCCAGCAGCGTGACAGGGGACGGCTACACCTTC. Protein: CASSVTGDGYTF. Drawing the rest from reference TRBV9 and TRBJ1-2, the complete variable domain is DSGVTQTPKHLITATGQRVTLRCSPRSGDLSVYWYQQSLDQGLQFLIQYYNGEERAKGNILERFSAQQFPDLHSELNLSSLELGDSALYFCASSVTGDGYTFGSGTRLTVV.

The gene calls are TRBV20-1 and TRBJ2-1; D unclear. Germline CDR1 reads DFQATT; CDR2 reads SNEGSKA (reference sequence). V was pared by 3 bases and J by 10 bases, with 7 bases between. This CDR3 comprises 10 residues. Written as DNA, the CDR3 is TGCAGTGCTAGTTTCGGGGAGCAGTTCTTC. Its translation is CSASFGEQFF.

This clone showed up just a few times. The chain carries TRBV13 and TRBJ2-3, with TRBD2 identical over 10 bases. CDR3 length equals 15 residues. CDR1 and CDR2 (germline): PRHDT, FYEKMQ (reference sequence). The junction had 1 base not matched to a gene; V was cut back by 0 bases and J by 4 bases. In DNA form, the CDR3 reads TGTGCCAGCAGCTTAGGGCTAGCGGGAGCAGATACGCAGTATTTT. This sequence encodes CASSLGLAGADTQYF.

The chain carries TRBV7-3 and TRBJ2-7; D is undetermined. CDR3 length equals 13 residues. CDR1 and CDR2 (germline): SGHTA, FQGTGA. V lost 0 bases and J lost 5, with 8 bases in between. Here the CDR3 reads CASSLTSLDEQYF. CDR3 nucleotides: TGTGCCAGCAGCTTAACGAGTCTTGACGAGCAGTACTTC. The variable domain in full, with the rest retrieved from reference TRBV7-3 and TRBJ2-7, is GAGVSQTPSNKVTEKGKYVELRCDPISGHTALYWYRQSLGQGPEFLIYFQGTGAADDSGLPNDRFFAVRPEGSVSTLKIQRTERGDSAVYLCASSLTSLDEQYFGPGTRLTVT.

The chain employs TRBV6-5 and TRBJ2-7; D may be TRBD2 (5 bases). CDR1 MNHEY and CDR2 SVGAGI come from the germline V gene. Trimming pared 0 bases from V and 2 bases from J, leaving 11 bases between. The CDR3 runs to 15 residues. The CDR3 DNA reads TGTGCCAGCAGTTACTCGATACCCGGGGCCTACGAGCAGTACTTC. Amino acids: CASSYSIPGAYEQYF.

CDR3: CASSDTGWNEQFF. In DNA, the CDR3 is TGTGCCAGCAGTGATACAGGGTGGAATGAGCAGTTCTTC. This sequence joins TRBV6-6 and TRBJ2-1, with D possibly being TRBD1 (6 bases). The CDR3 is 13 residues long. Germline CDR1 is MNHNY and CDR2 is SVGAGI (reference sequence). V lost 5 bases, J lost 7 bases, and 12 bases lay in between.